The 27 T cell receptor beta chains below come from one sample, sequenced in a study of blood T cell repertoires in COVID-19. TCRdb's table, derived via immunoSEQ multiplex PCR, lists solely in-frame clones and lacks some. Here the sample spans 300,000 to 450,000 clones, 88% being singletons. Sequenced sample: PBMCs or T cells enriched from blood (not recorded which). Receptor source: a woman aged 18-29 years who had recovered from COVID-19.

This chain links TRBV28 with TRBJ2-4; TRBD1 aligns across 9 bases. The CDR3 totals 17 residues. CDR1 is MDHEN, CDR2 SYDVKM, per germline. Losses at the gene ends were 5 bases for V and 4 bases for J; bases not matched to a gene: 12. The CDR3 nucleotides are TGTGCCAGCAGTGGGCCGGGACAGGGCCTTAGAAAAAACATTCAGTACTTC. Translation: CASSGPGQGLRKNIQYF.

About this clone itself: Other nucleotide sequences in the sample specify the same CDR3. CDR3 coding DNA: TGTGCCAGCAGTTTGGGGCAGACTTACGAGCAGTACTTC. This translates into CASSLGQTYEQYF. The chain is built from TRBV27 and TRBJ2-7; weak D call: TRBD1 (5 bases). Trimming pared 3 bases from V and 4 bases from J, leaving 10 bases between. From germline, CDR1 is MNHEY and CDR2 SMNVEV (reference sequence). The CDR3 is 13 amino acids.

This chain links TRBV2 with TRBJ2-5; maybe TRBD2 (6 bases). This CDR3 contains 13 residues. The V end lost 8 bases, the J end lost 4 bases, and 14 bases lay between the germline ends. The germline V gene encodes CDR1 SNHLY and CDR2 FYNNEI. The CDR3 sequence: CASGDRDSETQYF. In nucleotides, the CDR3 is TGTGCCAGCGGAGACCGGGACTCAGAGACCCAGTACTTC.

The chain has TRBV5-5 and TRBJ1-2, with 10 nucleotides matching TRBD1. CDR1 is SGHKS, CDR2 YYEKEE, per germline (reference sequence). V lost 4 bases and J lost 4; bases outside the gene matches: 7. This CDR3 has 15 residues. The CDR3 loop reads CASSLRDRGVYGYTF. CDR3 DNA: TGTGCCAGCAGCCTCCGGGACAGGGGAGTCTATGGCTACACCTTC.

This clone was counted once. J is TRBJ1-3 and V is TRBV24-1; D not resolved. Trimming took off 3 bases at V and 3 bases at J, with 5 bases between the two ends. The CDR3 has 13 residues. Germline-derived CDR1 and CDR2 are KGHDR and SFDVKD. The CDR3 DNA follows: TGTGCCACCAGTGATGCAGTTGGAAACACCATATATTTT. Its translation is CATSDAVGNTIYF.

This clone was seen once. The chain carries TRBV19 and TRBJ1-4; D not resolved. The germline V gene has CDR1 LNHDA and CDR2 SQIVND (reference sequence). CDR3 size: 15 residues. Trimming took off 2 bases at V and 0 bases at J, with 7 bases between the two ends. In nucleotides, the CDR3 is TGTGCCAGTAGTATATCAGGTGCAACTAATGAAAAACTGTTTTTT. It translates to CASSISGATNEKLFF.

This clone was recorded only once. The CDR3 sequence: CASSPTILADTQYF. DNA for the CDR3: TGTGCCAGCTCACCAACTATATTAGCGGACACGCAGTATTTT. The rearrangement joins TRBV18 to TRBJ2-3; tentative D call: TRBD2 (6 bases). V lost 2 bases, J lost 9 bases, and 15 bases lay in between. The CDR3 length is 14 residues. Germline V lookup: CDR1 KGHSH, CDR2 LQKENI.

The chain has TRBV6-2 or TRBV6-3 and TRBJ1-1; possible D gene TRBD1, 5 bases. This CDR3 has 13 amino acids. Germline loops: CDR1 MNHEY, CDR2 SVGEGT. Trimming removed 6 bases at V and 2 bases at J, with 10 bases between. CDR3: CASSSQDNTEAFF. In DNA form, the CDR3 reads TGTGCCAGCAGCTCACAGGATAACACTGAAGCTTTCTTT.

The chain uses TRBV9 and TRBJ2-1; 10 bases are a match to TRBD1. The CDR3 length is 15 residues. CDR1 is SGDLS and CDR2 is YYNGEE in the germline V gene. The V segment lost 4 bases and the J segment 8 bases; nucleotides outside the gene matches: 9. The CDR3, as DNA: TGTGCCAGCAGCTTGACGGACAGGGGGTTGGATGAGCAGTTCTTC. Its translation: CASSLTDRGLDEQFF.

The rearrangement joins TRBV15 to TRBJ2-7, with D uncertain. The CDR3 runs to 13 residues. V lost 6 bases, J lost 0 bases, and 9 bases lay in between. CDR1 and CDR2 (germline): LNHNV, YYDKDF (reference sequence). The CDR3 DNA sequence: TGTGCCACCAGACTAACCCCCTCCTACGAGCAGTACTTC. Amino acid sequence: CATRLTPSYEQYF.

J is TRBJ1-6 and V is TRBV2; 7 bases line up with TRBD1. Germline CDR1 is SNHLY and CDR2 is FYNNEI. J lost 4 bases, V lost 6 bases, and 6 bases had no gene match. This CDR3 has 15 amino acids. This chain's CDR3 is CASRDRDRYNSPLHF. CDR3 DNA: TGTGCCAGCAGGGACCGGGACAGATATAATTCACCCCTCCACTTT.

The V gene is TRBV21-1, the J gene TRBJ1-4. TRBV21-1 is tagged as a pseudogene. The CDR3 is 17 residues long. The CDR3, as DNA: TGTGCCAGCAGCAACCGGCAGGAACTCGTTCGGGGAGAAAAACTGTTTTTT. As protein: CASSNRQELVRGEKLFF.

V gene TRBV27 combines with J gene TRBJ1-4; D might be TRBD1 (6 bases). The CDR3 totals 15 residues. Trimming left V 5 bases short and J 7 bases short, with 17 bases between. Germline loops: CDR1 MNHEY, CDR2 SMNVEV (reference sequence). The CDR3 DNA reads as TGTGCCAGCAGTCCGACGGGGGGCTCGGGTGAAAAACTGTTTTTT. Its protein product is CASSPTGGSGEKLFF.

The sample holds one count of this clone. The rearrangement uses TRBV6-2 or TRBV6-3 and TRBJ2-7; D gene unclear. V lost 2 bases and J lost 7, with 18 bases in between. The CDR3 totals 15 residues. Germline loops: CDR1 MNHEY, CDR2 SVGEGT. The CDR3: CASSYRPTSTEEQYF. CDR3 coding DNA: TGTGCCAGCAGTTACCGCCCCACATCCACGGAGGAGCAGTACTTC.

The V call is TRBV5-1, the J call TRBJ1-4; 7 bases line up with TRBD1. Per the germline V gene, CDR1 is SGHRS and CDR2 is YFSETQ. V shed 2 bases, J shed 5 bases, and the junction held 6 bases outside the gene matches. The CDR3 contains 15 residues. The CDR3 sequence: CASSFRQGGNEKLFF. The DNA of the CDR3 is TGCGCCAGCAGCTTCCGACAGGGTGGGAATGAAAAACTGTTTTTT.

The chain couples TRBV11-2 to TRBJ2-2, with D possibly being TRBD2 (7 bases). The CDR3 totals 15 residues. CDR1 and CDR2 (germline): SGHAT, FQNNGV. Trimming cost V 5 bases and J 8 bases, with 18 bases left between them. The CDR3 protein is CASSPFWGGEGELFF. CDR3 bases: TGTGCCAGCAGCCCCTTTTGGGGGGGCGAAGGGGAGCTGTTTTTT.

A single count supports this clone. The chain carries TRBV5-1 and TRBJ1-6; the D gene is possibly TRBD1 (6 bases). The CDR3 consists of 14 residues. Trimming took 4 bases from V and 8 from J, leaving 13 bases between them. Germline values: CDR1 SGHRS, CDR2 YFSETQ. The DNA for the CDR3 is TGCGCCAGCAGCCAGGGGTTAGCTGATTCACCCCTCCACTTT. Protein sequence: CASSQGLADSPLHF.

The chain couples TRBV7-9 to TRBJ1-1; weak D call: TRBD1 (6 bases). Germline CDR1 SEHNR, CDR2 FQNEAQ (reference sequence). The CDR3 length is 16 residues. Trimming took 5 bases from V and 4 from J, leaving 20 bases between them. CDR3 protein: CASSPGGRPASTEAFF. In DNA, the CDR3 is TGTGCCAGCAGCCCGGGGGGCCGCCCAGCAAGCACTGAAGCTTTCTTT.

The chain has TRBV2 and TRBJ2-1; the match to TRBD1 covers 7 bases. The V and J ends lost 6 bases and 4 bases, in that order; junction bases with no gene match: 9. CDR3 length equals 15 residues. CDR1 is SNHLY, CDR2 FYNNEI, per germline. CDR3 amino acids: CASRDDRVRYNEQFF. For the CDR3, the DNA is TGTGCCAGCAGGGACGACAGGGTAAGGTACAATGAGCAGTTCTTC.

The chain recombines TRBV29-1 with TRBJ1-1; no clear D gene. Germline CDR1 SQVTM, CDR2 ANQGSEA. Trimming took 3 bases from V and 4 from J, leaving 6 bases between them. The length of the CDR3 is 11 residues. The CDR3: CSVDSTTEAFF. The CDR3 DNA reads as TGCAGCGTTGACAGTACCACTGAAGCTTTCTTT.

The chain is built from TRBV14 and TRBJ2-6; tentatively, D is TRBD1 (5 bases). Germline V gene sequence: CDR1 SGHDN, CDR2 FVKESK. The CDR3 is made up of 15 amino acids. The V gene lost 5 bases and the J gene lost 9 bases, with 17 bases spanning the gap. CDR3 nucleotides: TGTGCCAGCAGCTTCGACAGACCCGCAATCAACGTCCTGACTTTC. It is translated as CASSFDRPAINVLTF.

The chain has TRBV19 and TRBJ1-5; D is ambiguous. The CDR3 contains 17 residues. The V end was cut by 3 bases, the J end by 0 bases, with 15 bases between. The germline gives CDR1 LNHDA, CDR2 SQIVND (reference sequence). The CDR3 is CASSISPFGHSNQPQHF. CDR3 coding DNA: TGTGCCAGTAGTATCAGTCCATTTGGGCATAGCAATCAGCCCCAGCATTTT.

The chain combines TRBV6-5 with TRBJ1-1; D possibly corresponds to TRBD1 (5 bases). Germline values: CDR1 MNHEY, CDR2 SVGAGI. The CDR3 runs 12 residues. The V end lost 4 bases, the J end lost 5 bases, and 8 bases lay between the germline ends. CDR3 in DNA: TGTGCCAGCAGTTGGGCAGGGACTGAAGCTTTCTTT. This encodes CASSWAGTEAFF.

The CDR3 coding sequence is TGTGCCAGTAAAGGAGGACAGCAAGGCTCACCCCTCCACTTT. It is translated as CASKGGQQGSPLHF. This chain connects TRBV19 to TRBJ1-6, with D tentatively TRBD1 (6 bases). Trimming pared 7 bases from V and 10 bases from J, leaving 17 bases between. Germline CDR1 LNHDA, CDR2 SQIVND (reference sequence). The CDR3 length is 14 residues.

This clone occurred once. V usage is TRBV6-5 and J usage is TRBJ2-7, with 12 positions matching TRBD2. Unmatched junction bases numbered 7, after V lost 9 bases and J lost 7 bases. This CDR3 comprises 13 residues. Per the germline V gene, CDR1 is MNHEY and CDR2 is SVGAGI. CDR3 coding DNA: TGTGCCAGTGGCCTAGCGGGGGGGTATGAGCAGTACTTC. Amino acids: CASGLAGGYEQYF.

The rearrangement joins TRBV9 to TRBJ2-7; 9 nucleotides agree with TRBD1. Germline CDR1 SGDLS, CDR2 YYNGEE. After removal of 4 bases from V and 2 bases from J, the junction contained 7 bases not matched to a gene. This CDR3 is 15 amino acids long. The CDR3 loop reads CASSPGQGITYEQYF. The CDR3 DNA reads as TGTGCCAGCAGCCCAGGACAGGGGATTACCTACGAGCAGTACTTC.

J is TRBJ1-3 and V is TRBV9; tentative D call: TRBD1 (6 bases). The germline gives CDR1 SGDLS, CDR2 YYNGEE. V was clipped by 4 bases and J by 2 bases, with 16 bases between them. CDR3 length: 16 amino acids. The CDR3 region has the DNA TGTGCCAGCAGCATTCACAGGGAGACGCCTGGAAACACCATATATTTT. Its protein product is CASSIHRETPGNTIYF.